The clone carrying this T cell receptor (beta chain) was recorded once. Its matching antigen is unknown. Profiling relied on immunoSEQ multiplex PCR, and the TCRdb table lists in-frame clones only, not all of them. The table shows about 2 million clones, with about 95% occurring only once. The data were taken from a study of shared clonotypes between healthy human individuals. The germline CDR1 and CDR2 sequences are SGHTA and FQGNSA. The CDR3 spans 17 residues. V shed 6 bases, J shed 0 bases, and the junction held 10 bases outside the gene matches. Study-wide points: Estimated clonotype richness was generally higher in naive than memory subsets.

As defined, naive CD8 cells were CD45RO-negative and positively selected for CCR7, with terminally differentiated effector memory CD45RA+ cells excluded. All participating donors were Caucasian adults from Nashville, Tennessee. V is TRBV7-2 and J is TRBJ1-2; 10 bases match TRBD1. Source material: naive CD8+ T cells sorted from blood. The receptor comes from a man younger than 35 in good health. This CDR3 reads CASRPPGQGLANYGYTF. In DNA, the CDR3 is TGTGCCAGCAGGCCACCGGGACAGGGGCTAGCTAACTATGGCTACACCTTC.